This T cell receptor beta chain was retrieved from a study of blood T cell repertoires in COVID-19. As for the study in general: T cells, B-cell-depleted T cells, or PBMCs provided the cDNA or gDNA that served as material.

Per germline, CDR1 MNHEY and CDR2 SVGAGI. V gave up 8 bases and J gave up 4 bases; unmatched junction bases: 6. The CDR3 contains 14 residues. Per the original data handling: Estimation of nucleated cell counts relied on the amplification of reference gene primers. Assay used: immunoSEQ multiplex PCR; TCRdb lists only in-frame clones, some missing. That table furnishes V, J and clone size, whereas the DNA furnished D and trimming. Here the sample spans about 140,000 clones, about four fifths being singletons. The sequence was collected from a human donor in a cohort sampled during active COVID-19. Source material: peripheral blood. V gene TRBV6-5 combines with J gene TRBJ1-1; 11 bases match TRBD1. The CDR3 region is CASRWGQGGTEAFF. In DNA form, the CDR3 reads TGTGCCAGCCGCTGGGGACAGGGGGGCACTGAAGCTTTCTTT.